The present T cell receptor beta chain was sequenced within a study of response to subunit inactivated influenza vaccine. For this clonotype: Its antigen is unidentified.

TCRdb itself ran the RT-PCR reads through MiXCR, one entry per CDR3 protein. This sample yields hundreds of thousands of distinct CDR3 sequences, of which 15% to 20% are seen a single time; roughly 11% belongs to the top ten. The CDR3 is made up of 16 amino acids. V was shortened by 2 bases and J by 0 bases, with 10 bases between the two germline ends. Findings of the study overall: Each seasonal influenza vaccination, the authors suggested, recruits few new T cells.

The sequences come from PBMCs from blood, collected 5 days after vaccination. The receptor was derived from a middle-aged man who received an inactivated influenza vaccine. The rearrangement links TRBV12-3 or TRBV12-4 to TRBJ2-2, with D unresolved. The CDR3 region is CASSLSSGTNTGELFF. DNA for the CDR3: TGTGCCAGCAGTTTATCCAGTGGCACGAACACCGGGGAGCTGTTTTTT.